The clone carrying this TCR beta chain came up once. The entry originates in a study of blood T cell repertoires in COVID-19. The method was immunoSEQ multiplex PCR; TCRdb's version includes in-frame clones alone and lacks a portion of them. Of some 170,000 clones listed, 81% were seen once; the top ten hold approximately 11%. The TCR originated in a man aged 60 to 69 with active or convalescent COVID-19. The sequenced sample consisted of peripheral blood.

CDR3 region: CASRNSRAGDEQFF. The CDR3 DNA sequence: TGTGCCAGCAGGAACTCCAGGGCGGGGGATGAGCAGTTCTTC. The chain carries TRBV6-5 and TRBJ2-1; 7 bases line up with TRBD2. The CDR3 runs to 14 residues. The V gene end was trimmed by 6 bases and the J gene end by 8 bases; junction bases not matched to a gene: 10. Germline V gene data show CDR1 as MNHEY and CDR2 as SVGAGI.